The T cell receptor beta chain described here comes from a study of blood T cell repertoires in COVID-19. In the study overall: The United States, Italy and Spain supplied acute and convalescent COVID-19 samples. From T cells, B-cell-depleted T cells, or PBMCs came the material, which was cDNA or gDNA.

The V and J ends lost 1 base and 2 bases, in that order; junction bases with no gene match: 7. The germline gives CDR1 GTSNPN, CDR2 SVGIG (reference sequence). There are 15 residues in the CDR3. Authors' methods: From reference gene primer amplification, estimates of nucleated cell counts were derived. Clones were read by immunoSEQ multiplex PCR, and TCRdb kept only the in-frame ones, dropping some. V and J calls and clone size follow that table, whereas D and trimming were derived from the DNA. The data contain some 110,000 clones, 60% to 85% of them seen just once; the ten biggest clones take up roughly 6.2%. This clone appeared once.

The chain has TRBV30 and TRBJ1-2, with TRBD1 matching 7 bases. The clonotype originates from an older man with acute or convalescent COVID-19. Sequenced material: peripheral blood. Here the CDR3 reads CAWSDLWTGNYGYTF. The CDR3 DNA sequence: TGTGCCTGGAGTGACCTTTGGACAGGCAACTATGGCTACACCTTC.